This T cell receptor beta chain was captured by sequencing in a study of blood T cell repertoires in COVID-19. Profiling relied on immunoSEQ multiplex PCR, and the TCRdb table lists in-frame clones only, not all of them. The data show 250,000 to 300,000 clones, with roughly nine tenths seen just once and around 10% held by the top ten. Looked up from germline, CDR1 is MGHRA and CDR2 is YSYEKL. V gave up 0 bases and J gave up 2 bases, with 8 bases separating them. The CDR3 sequence is 14 residues long. The V and J genes are TRBV4-1 and TRBJ2-7; D call uncertain. The receptor comes from a woman aged 25 to 39 with COVID-19, enrolled during active disease. What was sequenced was peripheral blood. The CDR3 protein is CASSQDPGAYEQYF. The DNA for the CDR3 is TGCGCCAGCAGCCAAGATCCCGGAGCCTACGAGCAGTACTTC.